The rows below give T cell receptor beta chains drawn from one sample of a study of CD8 T cells in Susac syndrome. Each CDR3 protein gets one entry after TCRdb re-called the immunoSEQ multiplex PCR reads with MiXCR. The table records around 280,000 distinct CDR3 sequences, about 90% of them present only once. The material sequenced was CD4+ T cells from PBMCs. The receptors were sampled from a human donor with multiple sclerosis. Each CDR3 is given with its conserved first and last residue. A D gene is named only where the DNA matches it firmly. Clone size appears in some rows only: once, few, many, or a class for an expanded clone.

D gene	clone size	J gene	V gene	CDR3 DNA	CDR3 protein
TRBD2	once	TRBJ2-1	TRBV7-3	TGTGCCAGCAGCTTAGATGGCGGGACTAGCGGGACTGAGCAGTTCTTC	CASSLDGGTSGTEQFF
TRBD1	-	TRBJ2-1	TRBV7-9	TGTGCCAGCAGTTTCACCGGGACAGGGAACAATGAGCAGTTCTTC	CASSFTGTGNNEQFF
TRBD1	-	TRBJ2-1	TRBV6-5	TGTGCCAGCAGTTACTCCGGGGACAGGGGTATTGATGAGCAGTTCTTC	CASSYSGDRGIDEQFF
TRBD2	-	TRBJ2-4	TRBV7-6	TGTGCCAGCAGCTTAATCATTAGCGGGAGGGGCAAAAACATTCAGTACTTC	CASSLIISGRGKNIQYF
-	-	TRBJ2-2	TRBV20-1	TGCAGTGCTAGGGCGCGGAGAAACACCGGGGAGCTGTTTTTT	CSARARRNTGELFF
TRBD1	-	TRBJ1-2	TRBV30	TGTGCCTGGAGCTGGGGACAGGGGGCCGCTAACTATGGCTACACCTTC	CAWSWGQGAANYGYTF
-	-	TRBJ2-3	TRBV20-1	TGCAGTGCTAGCAGGAGCGGTACGGGTTTGAATTTT	CSASRSGTGLNF
TRBD1	-	TRBJ2-1	TRBV2	TGTGCCAGCAGTGTTACGGACAGGTGGTCCAATGAGCAGTTCTTC	CASSVTDRWSNEQFF
-	-	TRBJ1-2	TRBV7-8	TGTGCCAGCAGCTTTGGCCCGGGGACCAGCAACTATGGCTACACCTTC	CASSFGPGTSNYGYTF
-	-	TRBJ1-3	TRBV5-1	TGCGCCAGCAGCTTGACCTATACAAGTAGCTCTGGAAACACCATATATTTT	CASSLTYTSSSGNTIYF
TRBD1	-	TRBJ1-1	TRBV7-9	TGTGCCAGCAGCTTGGGACAGGGATGGTTCACTGAAGCTTTCTTT	CASSLGQGWFTEAFF
TRBD2	-	TRBJ2-1	TRBV12-3/TRBV12-4	TGTGCCAGCAGTTCGGTCACTAGCGGGAGGGTTGAGCAGTTCTTC	CASSSVTSGRVEQFF
-	-	TRBJ1-2	TRBV29-1	TGCAGCGTTGAAGCCTCGGACAGCCGCACTAACTATGGCTACACCTTC	CSVEASDSRTNYGYTF
TRBD1	-	TRBJ1-3	TRBV6-5	TGTGCCAGCAGTTACGTCGGGACAGGGTCTGGAAACACCATATATTTT	CASSYVGTGSGNTIYF
TRBD2	-	TRBJ2-7	TRBV27	TGTGCCAGCAGTACAAGCGGGAGGGTCCAAAGCCCTCCTTTGGGGGAGCAGTACTTC	CASSTSGRVQSPPLGEQYF
-	-	TRBJ2-5	TRBV5-4	TGTGCCAGCAGCTTGCCAGGCAGGGGTGAGACCCAGTACTTC	CASSLPGRGETQYF
-	-	TRBJ2-1	TRBV5-1	TGCGCCAGCAGCATGGAATACGGGGTTGATCAGTTCTTC	CASSMEYGVDQFF
-	-	TRBJ2-1	TRBV27	TGTGCCAGCAGTTTATCCCCGGGGACCCCATCCTACAATGAGCAGTTCTTC	CASSLSPGTPSYNEQFF
-	-	TRBJ2-1	TRBV20-1	TGCAGTGCTAGTAAGGAGGGGGGATTCTCCTACAATGAGCAGTTCTTC	CSASKEGGFSYNEQFF
TRBD1	-	TRBJ2-3	TRBV7-9	TGTGCCAGCAGGCCCCCAGGGGGCGGATACACAGATACGCAGTATTTT	CASRPPGGGYTDTQYF
-	-	TRBJ2-6	TRBV12-3/TRBV12-4	TGTGCCAGCAGTCACCAGATCTCTGGGGCCAACGTCCTGACTTTC	CASSHQISGANVLTF
TRBD1	-	TRBJ2-7	TRBV12-3/TRBV12-4	TGTGCCAGCAGATTCGCTTCCGGGACAGGTTACGAGCAGTACTTC	CASRFASGTGYEQYF
TRBD1	-	TRBJ1-5	TRBV20-1	TGCAGTGCTGTCCCGGGACAGGGAATCGGGCAGCCCCAGCATTTT	CSAVPGQGIGQPQHF
TRBD2	-	TRBJ2-1	TRBV14	TGTGCCAGCAGCCATCCCCGGAGACTAGCGGGGTGGGATGAGCAGTTCTTC	CASSHPRRLAGWDEQFF
-	once	TRBJ1-2	TRBV3-1	TGTGCCAGCAGCCAAGATGGGGCCGACAGATACTATGGCTACACCTTC	CASSQDGADRYYGYTF
-	-	TRBJ1-3	TRBV6-5	TGTGCCAGCAGTTACCGGACCCCATCTGGAAACACCATATATTTT	CASSYRTPSGNTIYF
-	-	TRBJ2-7	TRBV11-2	TGTGCCAGCAGCTTAGCCGGGGACCTCCTCCACGAGCAGTACTTC	CASSLAGDLLHEQYF
TRBD2	-	TRBJ2-1	TRBV7-2	TGTGCCAGCAGCTCCCGGACTAGCGGCAATGAGCAGTTCTTC	CASSSRTSGNEQFF
-	-	TRBJ2-6	TRBV4-2	TGTGCCAGCAGCCAAGAAATTATCGTGGGGGTCTCTGGGGCCAACGTCCTGACTTTC	CASSQEIIVGVSGANVLTF
TRBD1	-	TRBJ2-7	TRBV30	TGTGCCTGGAGTGTACCACAGGGGACCCCCTTCGAGCAGTACTTC	CAWSVPQGTPFEQYF
TRBD2	-	TRBJ2-3	TRBV7-8	TGTGCCAGCAGCTTCATCCCGGGACTAGCGGTAGCGGGAGCGCAGTATTTT	CASSFIPGLAVAGAQYF
-	-	TRBJ1-5	TRBV3-1	TGTGCCAGCAGCAATAAGGGTGGCAATCAGCCCCAGCATTTT	CASSNKGGNQPQHF
TRBD2	-	TRBJ2-5	TRBV5-1	TGCGCCAGCATGACAGGTGGGACTAGAAAAGAGACCCAGTACTTC	CASMTGGTRKETQYF
-	-	TRBJ2-1	TRBV24-1	TGTGCCACCAGTGACGTACAGGGAGGGAGTGAGCAGTTCTTC	CATSDVQGGSEQFF
-	-	TRBJ1-2	TRBV20-1	TGCAGTGCTATCCGACTGACAGGCGCTCTATTTAACACCTTC	CSAIRLTGALFNTF
-	once	TRBJ2-7	TRBV5-6	TGTGCCAGCAGCCACGGGACCGTTGGTTACGAGCAGTACTTC	CASSHGTVGYEQYF
TRBD2	-	TRBJ2-3	TRBV6-5	TGTGCCAGCAGTTCTTTCGGCGGGAGGGCGGTAGATACGCAGTATTTT	CASSSFGGRAVDTQYF